This TCR beta chain was observed in a study of blood T cell repertoires in COVID-19. Study background: From the United States, Italy and Spain came samples of acute and convalescent COVID-19.

Assay used: immunoSEQ multiplex PCR; TCRdb lists only in-frame clones, some missing. The sample holds some 380,000 clones; 81% are singletons and the top ten take 0.85% to 1.3%. The CDR3 consists of 16 residues. The V end was cut by 3 bases, the J end by 1 base, with 13 bases between. From germline, CDR1 is LGHDT and CDR2 YNNKEL (reference sequence). The sequenced material came from peripheral blood. V is TRBV3-1 (or the pseudogene TRBV3-2) and J is TRBJ1-5; TRBD1 is a possible D gene (6 bases). This sequence was found in a human donor with acute or convalescent COVID-19. The donor label of this sample is uncertain. CDR3 amino acids: CASSQGYRESNQPQHF. CDR3 DNA sequence: TGTGCCAGCAGCCAGGGGTACAGGGAGAGCAATCAGCCCCAGCATTTT.